This T cell receptor beta chain was captured by sequencing in a study of T cells in Graves' hyperthyroidism and ophthalmopathy. Authors of the study amplified TCR beta CDR3 regions from RNA transcripts. RT-PCR in the first round (using the HTBI primer set) targeted the TCR CDR3. TCRdb re-called the multiplex PCR reads with MiXCR, one entry per CDR3 protein. The profile shows over 250,000 distinct CDR3 sequences, around 20% of them singletons. Based on clinical symptoms, serum thyroxine and TRAb, thyroid ultrasound and orbital computed tomography, diagnoses were reached. Trimming cost V 6 bases and J 13 bases; bases outside gene matches: 6. The germline CDR1 and CDR2 sequences are MNHNS and SASEGT. The CDR3 spans 11 residues. This clonotype was found a few times.

The sequence derives from a man younger than 40 with Graves' ophthalmopathy. The rearrangement joins TRBV6-1 to TRBJ1-5, with TRBD1 matching over 7 bases. The sample taken for sequencing was blood. The CDR3 spells CASRTGTEQHF. The DNA of the CDR3 is TGTGCCAGCAGAACGGGGACAGAGCAGCATTTT.